This T cell receptor (beta chain) stems from a study of OX40 agonist ivuxolimab in advanced cancers. TCRdb keeps only in-frame clones here, not all; method: immunoSEQ multiplex PCR. The top ten hold approximately 0.41% of the sample, which has about 59,000 clones, 85% to 90% seen once. Germline V lookup: CDR1 LNHDA, CDR2 SQIVND (reference sequence). V lost 6 bases, J lost 3 bases, and 17 bases lay in between. The CDR3 contains 15 residues. The cohort excluded patients with autoimmune disease history or systemic immunosuppression. This sample comprised CD4+ or CD8+ T cells sorted from blood, obtained in a trial of the OX40 agonist ivuxolimab. The chain uses TRBV19 and TRBJ1-2, with TRBD1 as a possible D gene (5 bases). This clonotype originated in an adult with an advanced solid tumor such as melanoma, head and neck, liver or kidney cancer. DNA for the CDR3: TGTGCCAGTAGGTTGGTGGGGGAGTCGGACTATGGCTACACCTTC. Translated: CASRLVGESDYGYTF.